The rows below give T cell receptor beta chains drawn from one sample of a study of shared clonotypes between healthy human individuals. The repertoire was sequenced with immunoSEQ multiplex PCR; TCRdb's copy has only in-frame clones and lacks some. The sample consists of about 1 million clones, 65% to 75% of them appearing once. Sequencing input: memory CD4+ T cells sorted from blood. The receptors were gathered from a man aged 18 to 29 in good health. CDR3s include the opening cysteine and the closing phenylalanine or tryptophan. Each record gives: D gene, V gene, J gene, clone size, CDR3 DNA, CDR3 protein. A D gene is named only where the DNA matches it firmly. Size tells how often a clone was seen (once, few, many) or the class of an expanded clone, and some rows leave it out.

>TRBD1|TRBV6-1|TRBJ2-5|-
TGTGCCAGCAGGTCAGGGGGCTTAGAGACCCAGTACTTC
CASRSGGLETQYF
>-|TRBV5-1|TRBJ2-3|-
TGCGCCAGCAGCAACACAGGGAGGGGTACAGATACGCAGTATTTT
CASSNTGRGTDTQYF
>-|TRBV10-3|TRBJ2-1|-
TGTGCCATCAGTGAGTCGAAGAGTGGGTCCTACAATGAGCAGTTCTTC
CAISESKSGSYNEQFF
>-|TRBV6-5|TRBJ1-5|-
TGTGCCAGCCGAAACGCCCTGGCCCAGCATTTT
CASRNALAQHF
>-|TRBV10-1|TRBJ1-1|-
TGCGCCAGCAGTGAGAGAAGGGGCCGCGAAGCTTTCTTT
CASSERRGREAFF
>TRBD2|TRBV19|TRBJ2-2|-
TGTGCCAGTAACCGCGGGGGAAAAACCGGGGAGCTGTTTTTT
CASNRGGKTGELFF
>TRBD1|TRBV27|TRBJ2-7|-
TGTGCCAGCAGTCCGGACAGGGGGCAGGGGTGGGAGCAGTACTTC
CASSPDRGQGWEQYF
>-|TRBV5-4|TRBJ2-1|-
TGTGCCAGCAGCTCGACCCGGGACGCCAATGAGCAGTTCTTC
CASSSTRDANEQFF
>TRBD1|TRBV5-4|TRBJ1-1|-
TGTGCCAGCAGCCAGCTAGGGACAGCAGAAGCTTTCTTT
CASSQLGTAEAFF
>TRBD1|TRBV30|TRBJ1-3|-
TGTGCCTGGACGGACAGGGGGCTTTTCTCTGGAAACACCATATATTTT
CAWTDRGLFSGNTIYF
>-|TRBV10-1|TRBJ2-1|-
TGCGCCAGCAGTGGTGGGCCTCAAAGCACGAATGAGCAGTTCTTC
CASSGGPQSTNEQFF
>-|TRBV2|TRBJ1-2|-
TGTGCCAGCAGTGAAGGGGGCTATGGCTACACCTTC
CASSEGGYGYTF
>TRBD1|TRBV19|TRBJ2-6|-
TGTGCCAGTAGTCGTTCTTCCGGGACAGGGGGATCTGGGGCCAACGTCCTGACTTTC
CASSRSSGTGGSGANVLTF
>TRBD1|TRBV7-9|TRBJ1-5|many
TGTGCCAGCAGCTCAGGACAGGGTCGGAATGAGCCCCAGCATTTT
CASSSGQGRNEPQHF
>TRBD1|TRBV9|TRBJ1-5|-
TGTGCCAGCAGCGGACAGGGGCAAGGTCAGCCCCAGCATTTT
CASSGQGQGQPQHF
>-|TRBV6-1|TRBJ2-3|-
TGTGCCAGCAGTGAAGGGGGCACAGCCGCCACAGATACGCAGTATTTT
CASSEGGTAATDTQYF
>-|TRBV28|TRBJ1-1|-
TGTGCCAGCAGCACTACAGGGTTTAACACTGAAGCTTTCTTT
CASSTTGFNTEAFF
>-|TRBV5-8|TRBJ1-1|few
TGTGCCAGCAGCATCTTGCCCGGGGTCACTGAAGCTTTCTTT
CASSILPGVTEAFF
>TRBD2|TRBV30|TRBJ2-7|-
TGTGCCTGGAGTGGAGGCACTAGCGGCGCCGAGCAGTACTTC
CAWSGGTSGAEQYF
>-|TRBV30|TRBJ1-6|few
TGTGCCTGGAGTGGTGGTTACTATAATTCACCCCTCCACTTT
CAWSGGYYNSPLHF
>-|TRBV4-1|TRBJ1-3|-
TGCGCCAGCAGCCAAGGTATAGGGCCGGGGGCCCGAAACACCATATATTTT
CASSQGIGPGARNTIYF
>TRBD2|TRBV7-2|TRBJ2-1|-
TGTGCCAGCAGCTTAGCGGCTAGCGGGGGTTACAATGAGCAGTTCTTC
CASSLAASGGYNEQFF
>-|TRBV4-1|TRBJ1-2|-
TGCGCCAGCAGCCTGGGTTCCGGGACCTTTAACTATGGCTACACCTTC
CASSLGSGTFNYGYTF
>TRBD2|TRBV5-4|TRBJ2-3|few
TGTGCCAGCAGCTCAGGGACTAGCGGGGGCACAGATACGCAGTATTTT
CASSSGTSGGTDTQYF
>-|TRBV15|TRBJ1-2|-
TGTGCCACCAGCAGAGAGGGGGCAGTATATGGCTACACCTTC
CATSREGAVYGYTF
>-|TRBV9|TRBJ2-1|-
TGTGCCAGCAGCGCCCTTTACCCTACAGATGAGCAGTTCTTC
CASSALYPTDEQFF
>-|TRBV6-1|TRBJ2-5|-
TGTGCCAGCAGTGGGCCGATCGCGGGGGAGACCCAGTACTTC
CASSGPIAGETQYF
>-|TRBV7-2|TRBJ1-2|-
TGTGCCAGCAGCTTAGGACAGCGAAACGTTGGCTACACCTTC
CASSLGQRNVGYTF
>-|TRBV10-3|TRBJ1-6|-
TGTGCCATCAGTGAGTCGGGCAGCTATAATTCACCCCTCCACTTT
CAISESGSYNSPLHF
>-|TRBV6-6|TRBJ2-7|-
TGTGCCAGCAGTCCTGTGCGATACGAGCAGTACTTC
CASSPVRYEQYF
>-|TRBV9|TRBJ2-1|-
TGTGCCAGCAGCGTAGGTGCAGGACCAGTCGGTCATGAGCAGTTCTTC
CASSVGAGPVGHEQFF
>-|TRBV9|TRBJ2-1|once
TGTGCCAGCAGCGTAGTCGGAGGGGGCTCCTACAATGAGCAGTTCTTC
CASSVVGGGSYNEQFF
>-|TRBV9|TRBJ1-2|few
TGTGCCAGCAGCGGAGAGGGGAATGGCTACACCTTC
CASSGEGNGYTF
>-|TRBV11-2|TRBJ2-5|-
TGTGCCAGCAGCTTGAGACAGGGAGGGGAGACCCAGTACTTC
CASSLRQGGETQYF
>TRBD2|TRBV28|TRBJ2-2|once
TGTGCCAGCAGTGATATAGCGGGGGGCGATAACACCGGGGAGCTGTTTTTT
CASSDIAGGDNTGELFF
>-|TRBV6-6|TRBJ2-7|-
TGTGCCAGCAGTACAGGATACGAGCAGTACTTC
CASSTGYEQYF
>-|TRBV6-5|TRBJ1-2|-
TGTGCCAGCGGAAACGGCGGCTGGGATGGCTACACCTTC
CASGNGGWDGYTF
>-|TRBV5-4|TRBJ2-1|-
TGTGCCAGCAGCCCCGACTACAGCTCCTACAATGAGCAGTTCTTC
CASSPDYSSYNEQFF
>TRBD1|TRBV19|TRBJ1-5|-
TGTGCCAGTAGCACGGGCGGACAGGGCCGACAGCCCCAGCATTTT
CASSTGGQGRQPQHF